Each of the 24 T cell receptor beta chains below was sequenced from the same sample in a study of regulatory T cells in long-lasting Graves disease. Time point described: newly diagnosed GD, antithyroid drugs for less than 3 months. Following extraction of RNA from PBMCs, that RNA was used to make the TCR library. CDR3-region Arm-PCR and iRepertoire HTBI primers produced the TCR beta libraries. TCRdb analysed the multiplex PCR reads with MiXCR anew, one entry per CDR3 protein. This table has about 400,000 distinct CDR3 sequences, roughly 15% appearing once. Another study also made use of these data, one on T cells in Graves' hyperthyroidism and ophthalmopathy.

The sequencing used peripheral blood mononuclear cells (PBMCs), collected at new diagnosis, from a patient treated with antithyroid drugs. Source of these receptors: a woman aged 40 to 50 with Graves disease.

Comment on this clonotype: This likely reflects a read error, since a far larger clone is one base away. The chain combines TRBV11-2 with TRBJ2-7; 8 positions agree with TRBD2. After removal of 2 bases from V and 7 bases from J, the junction contained 10 bases not matched to a gene. This CDR3 has 15 amino acids. Looked up from germline, CDR1 is SGHAT and CDR2 is FQNNGV. DNA of the CDR3: TGTGCCAGCAGCTTACCAACGGGAGGGGGGAATGAGCAGTACTTC. Translated: CASSLPTGGGNEQYF.

This clonotype was seen a handful of times. The chain recombines TRBV28 with TRBJ2-7, with 10 nucleotides matching TRBD1. There are 15 residues in the CDR3. The J segment lost 7 bases and the V segment lost 5 bases, leaving 11 bases of the junction unmatched. The germline V gene encodes CDR1 MDHEN and CDR2 SYDVKM. The chain's CDR3 is CASSGEGQGSREQYF. In nucleotides, the CDR3 is TGTGCCAGCAGTGGGGAGGGACAGGGGTCTCGAGAGCAGTACTTC.

The chain couples TRBV11-3 to TRBJ2-7, with 12 bases that match TRBD2. The germline gives CDR1 SGHNT, CDR2 YENEEA. The CDR3 loop spans 16 amino acids. J gave up 5 bases and V 3 bases, and 8 bases lay outside the gene matches. CDR3 nucleotides: TGTGCCAGCAGCTTGGGAAAGGGACTAGCGGGCCACGAGCAGTACTTC. Translated: CASSLGKGLAGHEQYF.

This clonotype was counted at least ten times. This sequence joins TRBV15 and TRBJ1-1, with D uncertain. V was cut by 2 bases and J by 5 bases, with 12 bases left in between. There are 14 residues in the CDR3. Germline CDR1 LNHNV, CDR2 YYDKDF (reference sequence). The CDR3 loop reads CATSRFDGGTEAFF. CDR3 DNA: TGTGCCACCAGCAGATTTGACGGAGGAACTGAAGCTTTCTTT.

This clonotype was detected ten times or more. The V call is TRBV2, the J call TRBJ2-7; TRBD2 is a possible D gene (6 bases). Trimming shortened V by 7 bases and J by 0 bases, and 7 bases separated the two germline ends. The CDR3 is made up of 12 amino acids. Germline loops: CDR1 SNHLY, CDR2 FYNNEI. The CDR3 protein is CASNSGSYEQYF. CDR3 DNA sequence: TGTGCCAGCAATAGCGGCTCCTACGAGCAGTACTTC.

This clonotype was found many times. The V call is TRBV11-3, the J call TRBJ2-3; D could derive from TRBD1 or TRBD2 (5 bases each). V lost 3 bases to trimming and J lost 4 bases, with 20 bases between them. In germline, CDR1 is SGHNT, CDR2 YENEEA. The CDR3 covers 17 residues. The CDR3 DNA sequence: TGTGCCAGCAGCTTCAAATTTGGGGGATTTTTGGCAGATACGCAGTATTTT. Residues: CASSFKFGGFLADTQYF.

This clonotype was seen repeatedly, ten times or more. V usage is TRBV24-1 and J usage is TRBJ2-7; 7 nucleotides agree with TRBD2. With V trimmed by 7 bases and J by 3 bases, 14 bases remained unmatched. The CDR3 totals 16 residues. CDR1 is KGHDR and CDR2 is SFDVKD in the germline V gene. The CDR3 bases are TGTGCCACCAGCGGATGGAGGGACTATCACAACTACGAGCAGTACTTC. The encoded protein is CATSGWRDYHNYEQYF.

Many counts were recorded for this clonotype. The rearrangement links TRBV5-5 to TRBJ1-4, with 8 bases aligning to TRBD1. CDR1 and CDR2 (germline): SGHKS, YYEKEE (reference sequence). This CDR3 comprises 14 residues. After removal of 0 bases from V and 8 bases from J, the junction contained 3 bases not matched to a gene. Written as DNA, the CDR3 is TGTGCCAGCAGCTTGGGACAGGGGACAGAAAAACTGTTTTTT. Amino acid sequence: CASSLGQGTEKLFF. Full variable domain (outside the CDR3, taken from reference TRBV5-5 and TRBJ1-4): DAGVTQSPTHLIKTRGQQVTLRCSPISGHKSVSWYQQVLGQGPQFIFQYYEKEERGRGNFPDRFSARQFPNYSSELNVNALLLGDSALYLCASSLGQGTEKLFFGSGTQLSVL.

There are many counts of this clonotype. V gene TRBV28 combines with J gene TRBJ1-5, with TRBD1 matching over 12 bases. CDR3 length equals 17 residues. Per the germline V gene, CDR1 is MDHEN and CDR2 is SYDVKM. V shed 5 bases and J 2 bases; nucleotides not matched to a gene: 7. CDR3 sequence reads: CASSRDRGRSGNQPQHF. The CDR3 region has the DNA TGTGCCAGCAGTCGGGACAGGGGGCGTAGCGGCAATCAGCCCCAGCATTTT.

Of note for this clonotype: A much more abundant neighbour one base away suggests this may be a read error. The gene calls are TRBV11-3 and TRBJ1-2, with TRBD1 matching 7 bases. Germline loops: CDR1 SGHNT, CDR2 YENEEA. The CDR3 runs to 14 residues. The CDR3 reads CVSSLTGLRYGYTF. CDR3 DNA: TGTGTCAGCAGCTTGACAGGGCTCCGCTACGGCTACACCTTC.

The chain joins TRBV19 to TRBJ1-5, with unresolved D. This CDR3 has 15 residues. Germline CDR1 LNHDA, CDR2 SQIVND (reference sequence). The ends were cut back, 5 bases at V and 2 bases at J, with 13 bases in the middle. The CDR3 DNA sequence: TGTGCCAGTAGTTATTCCTCCGAAGGCAATCAGCCCCAGCATTTT. It translates to CASSYSSEGNQPQHF.

The chain uses TRBV20-1 and TRBJ2-1; 7 positions agree with TRBD2. In germline, CDR1 is DFQATT, CDR2 SNEGSKA (reference sequence). The CDR3 loop spans 14 amino acids. V was clipped by 5 bases and J by 3 bases; unmatched bases: 7. The CDR3 nucleotides are TGCAGTGCTGCGGGAGCCCTCCTCTACAATGAGCAGTTCTTC. It specifies CSAAGALLYNEQFF.

In its sample, this clonotype was seen a few times. The rearrangement links TRBV13 to TRBJ1-3, with D tentatively TRBD1 (5 bases). V was clipped by 4 bases and J by 4 bases, with 8 bases between them. CDR3 length: 13 amino acids. The germline V gene has CDR1 PRHDT and CDR2 FYEKMQ (reference sequence). CDR3 region: CASSYRDGNTIYF. CDR3 DNA sequence: TGTGCCAGCAGCTACCGGGACGGAAACACCATATATTTT.

The gene calls are TRBV9 and TRBJ2-1, with 8 bases matching TRBD2. V lost 0 bases, J lost 4 bases, and 6 bases stayed unmatched. Germline-derived CDR1 and CDR2 are SGDLS and YYNGEE. This CDR3 spans 16 amino acids. CDR3 residues: CASSVDPGLGYNEQFF. The DNA for the CDR3 is TGTGCCAGCAGCGTAGACCCGGGACTAGGTTACAATGAGCAGTTCTTC.

Worth noting for this clonotype: This may be a read error: a much more frequent sequence differs by one nucleotide. The conserved phenylalanine or tryptophan normally closing the CDR3 is absent here, so this likely arose from a read error. V usage is TRBV2 and J usage is TRBJ1-1; TRBD1 agrees at 11 bases. V lost 5 bases and J lost 5; bases outside the gene matches: 7. The CDR3 extends over 15 amino acids. From germline, CDR1 is SNHLY and CDR2 FYNNEI. CDR3 in amino acids: CASSLVGQGATEAFL. The CDR3 coding sequence is TGTGCCAGCAGTTTAGTCGGACAGGGGGCAACTGAAGCTTTCCTT.

This clonotype was detected many times. V is TRBV10-2 and J is TRBJ1-5; 8 positions agree with TRBD1. The CDR3 extends over 13 amino acids. The V segment lost 6 bases and the J segment 9 bases; nucleotides outside the gene matches: 7. Germline V gene data show CDR1 as WSHSY and CDR2 as SAAADI. The CDR3 loop is CASRDRADGPQHF. The CDR3 DNA is TGCGCCAGCAGGGACAGGGCCGATGGGCCCCAGCATTTT.

This clonotype was seen at least ten times. The chain employs TRBV18 and TRBJ1-5; D is ambiguous. V lost 6 bases, J lost 2 bases, and 14 bases lay in between. From germline, CDR1 is KGHSH and CDR2 LQKENI. CDR3 length: 15 residues. The CDR3 is CASSQTVMGNQPQHF. CDR3 nucleotides: TGTGCCAGCTCGCAAACAGTGATGGGCAATCAGCCCCAGCATTTT.

The rearrangement joins TRBV28 to TRBJ2-7; 9 bases map to TRBD1. The CDR3 is made up of 15 amino acids. CDR1 MDHEN and CDR2 SYDVKM come from the germline V gene. V dropped 7 bases and J dropped 1; count of bases not matched to a gene: 8. In DNA, the CDR3 is TGTGCCAGCACCTTGACAGGGGGAGCTTCCTACGAGCAGTACTTC. Translation gives CASTLTGGASYEQYF. Supplemented by reference TRBV28 and TRBJ2-7, the full variable domain reads DVKVTQSSRYLVKRTGEKVFLECVQDMDHENMFWYRQDPGLGLRLIYFSYDVKMKEKGDIPEGYSVSREKKERFSLILESASTNQTSMYLCASTLTGGASYEQYFGPGTRLTVT.

The genes are TRBV7-9 and TRBJ2-2; D unclear. Germline-derived CDR1 and CDR2 are SEHNR and FQNEAQ (reference sequence). Trimming removed 5 bases from V and 3 bases from J, with 10 bases in between. The CDR3 sequence is 14 residues long. The CDR3 DNA reads TGTGCCAGCAGCGTCGGGTTCGACACCGGGGAGCTGTTTTTT. Its translation is CASSVGFDTGELFF.

This chain connects TRBV28 to TRBJ2-5, with TRBD2 matching 12 bases. Germline lookup yields CDR1 MDHEN and CDR2 SYDVKM. V lost 10 bases to trimming and J lost 5 bases; unmatched junction nucleotides: 11. The length of the CDR3 is 15 residues. The CDR3 bases are TGTGCCACCTGCCGACTAGCGGGAGTTTCGGAGACCCAGTACTTC. It translates to CATCRLAGVSETQYF.

The table lists this clonotype with many counts. The chain has TRBV29-1 and TRBJ2-7; D possibly matches TRBD1 or TRBD2 (5 bases each). Trimming removed 5 bases from V and 3 bases from J, with 23 bases in between. CDR1 and CDR2 (germline): SQVTM, ANQGSEA. This CDR3 contains 16 residues. CDR3 coding DNA: TGCAGCGTTATTCGATTCGGGGAGCAGGGTGGCTACGAGCAGTACTTC. It yields the protein CSVIRFGEQGGYEQYF.

This rearrangement joins TRBV9 to TRBJ2-2; D is possibly TRBD1 (6 bases). The CDR3 length is 15 residues. CDR1 and CDR2 (germline): SGDLS, YYNGEE. V was clipped by 0 bases and J by 3 bases, with 9 bases between them. For the CDR3, the DNA is TGTGCCAGCAGCGTAGGTGCAGGGGACACCGGGGAGCTGTTTTTT. This gives the protein CASSVGAGDTGELFF.

This clonotype was observed at least ten times. This chain joins TRBV11-2 and TRBJ1-2; no definite D call. Germline CDR1 SGHAT, CDR2 FQNNGV. V gave up 6 bases and J gave up 0 bases, with 11 bases separating them. The CDR3 covers 14 residues. CDR3 DNA sequence: TGTGCCAGCAGTCCGTTTGGGGCTAACTATGGCTACACCTTC. This encodes CASSPFGANYGYTF.

A remark on this clonotype: A far larger clone is just one base off, so this is likely a read error. V is TRBV12-3 or TRBV12-4 and J is TRBJ2-1, with a possible D match to TRBD2 (5 bases). The end of the DNA is better explained by TRBJ2-3, so the J call may be wrong. This CDR3 has 14 amino acids. This CDR3 reads CASSQDSTWDAQYF. The CDR3 DNA is TGTGCCAGCAGCCAGGACTCCACCTGGGATGCGCAGTATTTT.